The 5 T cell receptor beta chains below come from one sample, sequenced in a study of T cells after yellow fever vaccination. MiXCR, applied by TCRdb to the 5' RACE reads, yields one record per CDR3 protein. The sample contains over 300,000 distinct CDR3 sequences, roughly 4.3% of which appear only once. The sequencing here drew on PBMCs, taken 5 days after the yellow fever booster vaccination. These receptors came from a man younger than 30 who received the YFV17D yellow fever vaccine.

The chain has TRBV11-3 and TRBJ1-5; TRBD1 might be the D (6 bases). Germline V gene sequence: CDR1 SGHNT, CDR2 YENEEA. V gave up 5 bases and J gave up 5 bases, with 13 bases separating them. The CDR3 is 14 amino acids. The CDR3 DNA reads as TGTGCCAGCAGCCCCGGGGGGCTAGATCAGCCCCAGCATTTT. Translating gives CASSPGGLDQPQHF.

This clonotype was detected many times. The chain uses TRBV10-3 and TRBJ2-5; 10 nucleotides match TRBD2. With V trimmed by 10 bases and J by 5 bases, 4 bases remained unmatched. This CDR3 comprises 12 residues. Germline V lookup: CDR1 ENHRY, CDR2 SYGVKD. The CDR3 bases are TGTGCCACTGGACTAGCGGAGGAGACCCAGTACTTC. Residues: CATGLAEETQYF.

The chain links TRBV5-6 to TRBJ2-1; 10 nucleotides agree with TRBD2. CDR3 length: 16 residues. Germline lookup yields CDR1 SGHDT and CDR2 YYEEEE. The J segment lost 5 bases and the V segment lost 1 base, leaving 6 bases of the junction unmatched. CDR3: CASSLLGLAGDNEQFF. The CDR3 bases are TGTGCCAGCAGCTTGTTAGGGCTAGCGGGGGACAATGAGCAGTTCTTC.

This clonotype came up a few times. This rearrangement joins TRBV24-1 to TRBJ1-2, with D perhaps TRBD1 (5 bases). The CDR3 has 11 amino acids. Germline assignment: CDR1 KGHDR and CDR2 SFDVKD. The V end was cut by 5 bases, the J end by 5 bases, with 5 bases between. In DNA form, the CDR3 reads TGTGCCACCAGTGCAGGGTATGGCTACACCTTC. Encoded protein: CATSAGYGYTF.

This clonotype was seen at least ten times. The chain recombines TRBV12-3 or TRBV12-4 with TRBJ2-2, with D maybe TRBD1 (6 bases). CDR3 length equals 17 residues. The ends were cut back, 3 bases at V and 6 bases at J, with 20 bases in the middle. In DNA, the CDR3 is TGTGCCAGCAGTTTGCAGGGGACGATGTTTGTTGCCGGGGAGCTGTTTTTT. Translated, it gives CASSLQGTMFVAGELFF.